This T cell receptor (beta chain) was profiled in a study of cytomegalovirus exposure and HLA in healthy donors. General study findings and limits: In most subjects, TCR beta sequences reportedly gave accurate predictions of HLA-A and HLA-B alleles. Diagnosis of cytomegalovirus status made by the classifier reportedly showed high specificity and sensitivity. A later analysis appeared to link common viral pathogens to several of the most significant clusters.

On this clone: As yet, its antigen is unknown.

PCR used 60 Vbeta primers and 13 Jbeta primers. Profiled with immunoSEQ multiplex PCR; TCRdb holds only in-frame clones, not every one. The top ten hold around an eighth of the sample, which has roughly 140,000 clones, 73% seen once. This clonotype was sampled from a human donor in good health. Sequencing was carried out using PBMCs.

The CDR3, as DNA: TGTGCCAGCAGCCAAGGGGCTAGCGGGACCTACGAGCAGTACTTC. Protein sequence: CASSQGASGTYEQYF. The chain has TRBV4-2 and TRBJ2-7; TRBD2 matches at 9 bases. The CDR3 runs 15 residues. Germline lookup yields CDR1 LGHNA and CDR2 YNFKEQ. J gave up 2 bases and V 1 base, and 3 bases lay outside the gene matches.